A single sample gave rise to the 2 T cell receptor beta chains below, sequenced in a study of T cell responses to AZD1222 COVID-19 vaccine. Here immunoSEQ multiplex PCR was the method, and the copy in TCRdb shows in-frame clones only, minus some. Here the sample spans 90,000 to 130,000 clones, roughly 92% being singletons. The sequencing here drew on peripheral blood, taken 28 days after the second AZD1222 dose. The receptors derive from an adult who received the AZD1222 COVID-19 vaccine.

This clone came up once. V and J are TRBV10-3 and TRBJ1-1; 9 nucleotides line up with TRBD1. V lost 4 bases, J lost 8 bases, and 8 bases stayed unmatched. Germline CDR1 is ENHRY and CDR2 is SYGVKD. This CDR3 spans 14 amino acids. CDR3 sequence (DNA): TGTGCCATCAGTGGATCAACAGGGGGCGCAGAAGCTTTCTTT. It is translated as CAISGSTGGAEAFF.

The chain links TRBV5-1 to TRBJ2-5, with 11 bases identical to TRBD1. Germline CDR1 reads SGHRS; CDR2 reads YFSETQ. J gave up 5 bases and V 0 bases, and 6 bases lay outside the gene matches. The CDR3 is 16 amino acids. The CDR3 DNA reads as TGCGCCAGCAGCTTGGGGCGGACAGGGGGCGCGGAGACCCAGTACTTC. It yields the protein CASSLGRTGGAETQYF.